The source of this TCR beta chain is a study of blood T cell repertoires in COVID-19. Whole-study context: The United States, Italy and Spain provided the acute and convalescent COVID-19 samples. PBMCs, B-cell-depleted T cells, or T cells were the source of the cDNA or gDNA that made up the material.

Germline V gene data show CDR1 as KGHSH and CDR2 as LQKENI. V was pared by 3 bases and J by 7 bases, with 7 bases of the junction left unmatched. This CDR3 comprises 17 residues. Authors' processing steps: From reference gene primer amplification, estimates of nucleated cell counts were derived. Assay: immunoSEQ multiplex PCR; the TCRdb copy retains only in-frame clones and omits some. V and J calls and clone size are given by that table; D and trimming were obtained from the DNA. In the table there are just under 150,000 clones, around nine tenths of which are singletons. Sequencing was carried out using peripheral blood. The source of this sequence is a woman aged 45-65 years with active or convalescent COVID-19. This chain connects TRBV18 to TRBJ2-1; 15 bases line up with TRBD2. The CDR3 here is CASSPPGTSGGSNEQFF. CDR3 DNA: TGTGCCAGCTCACCCCCTGGGACTAGCGGGGGGTCGAATGAGCAGTTCTTC.